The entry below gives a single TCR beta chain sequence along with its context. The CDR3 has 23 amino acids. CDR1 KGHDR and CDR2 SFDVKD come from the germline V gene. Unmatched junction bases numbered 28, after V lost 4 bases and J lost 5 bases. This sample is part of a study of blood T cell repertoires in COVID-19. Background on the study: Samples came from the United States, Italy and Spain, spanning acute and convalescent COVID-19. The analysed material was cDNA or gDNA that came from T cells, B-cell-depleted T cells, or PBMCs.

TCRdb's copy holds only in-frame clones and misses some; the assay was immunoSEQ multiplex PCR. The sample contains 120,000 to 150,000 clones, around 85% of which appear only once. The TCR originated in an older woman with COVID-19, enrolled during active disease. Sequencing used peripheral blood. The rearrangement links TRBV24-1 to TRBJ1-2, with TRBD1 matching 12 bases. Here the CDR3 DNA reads TGTGCCACCAGTGAGCCCAGATTCCGGGACAGGGGGCTCGATGGGTCCAAATGGTATGGCTACACCTTC. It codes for CATSEPRFRDRGLDGSKWYGYTF.